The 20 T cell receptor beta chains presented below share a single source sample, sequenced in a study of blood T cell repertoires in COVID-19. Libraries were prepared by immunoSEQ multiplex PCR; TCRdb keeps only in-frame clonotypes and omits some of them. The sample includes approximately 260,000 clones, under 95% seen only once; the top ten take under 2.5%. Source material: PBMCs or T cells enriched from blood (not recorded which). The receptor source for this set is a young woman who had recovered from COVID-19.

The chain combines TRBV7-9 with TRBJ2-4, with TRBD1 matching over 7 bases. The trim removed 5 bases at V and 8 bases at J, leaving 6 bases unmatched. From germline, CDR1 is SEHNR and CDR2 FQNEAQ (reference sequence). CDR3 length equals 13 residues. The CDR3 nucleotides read TGTGCCAGCAGCACGGGACAGTCGGACATTCAGTACTTC. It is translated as CASSTGQSDIQYF.

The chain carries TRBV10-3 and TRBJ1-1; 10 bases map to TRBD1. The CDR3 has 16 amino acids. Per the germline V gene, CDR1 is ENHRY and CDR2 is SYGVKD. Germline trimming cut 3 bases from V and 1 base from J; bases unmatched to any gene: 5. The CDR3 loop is CAISEPGQGKNTEAFF. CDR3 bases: TGTGCCATCAGTGAACCGGGACAGGGGAAGAACACTGAAGCTTTCTTT.

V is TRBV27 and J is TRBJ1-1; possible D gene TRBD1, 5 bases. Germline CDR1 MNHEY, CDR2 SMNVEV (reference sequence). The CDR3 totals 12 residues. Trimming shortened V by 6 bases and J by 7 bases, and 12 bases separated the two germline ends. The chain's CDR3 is CASRGLPSEAFF. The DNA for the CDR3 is TGTGCCAGCAGGGGGCTACCGAGTGAAGCTTTCTTT.

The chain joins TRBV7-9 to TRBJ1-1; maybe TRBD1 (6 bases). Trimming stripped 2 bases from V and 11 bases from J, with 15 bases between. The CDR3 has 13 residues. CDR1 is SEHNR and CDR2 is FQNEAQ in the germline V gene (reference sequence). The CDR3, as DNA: TGTGCCAGCAGCTTAACCCCGAAAAGGGGGGCTTTCTTT. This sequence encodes CASSLTPKRGAFF. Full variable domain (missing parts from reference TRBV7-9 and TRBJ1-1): DTGVSQNPRHKITKRGQNVTFRCDPISEHNRLYWYRQTLGQGPEFLTYFQNEAQLEKSRLLSDRFSAERPKGSFSTLEIQRTEQGDSAMYLCASSLTPKRGAFFGQGTRLTVV.

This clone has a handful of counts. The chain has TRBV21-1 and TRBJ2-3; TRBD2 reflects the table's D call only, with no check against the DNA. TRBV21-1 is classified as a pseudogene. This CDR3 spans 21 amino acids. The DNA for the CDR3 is TGTGCCAGCAGCAAAGACGGGACTAGCGGGAGGTTTTTCCCCAGCACAGATACGCAGTATTTT. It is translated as CASSKDGTSGRFFPSTDTQYF.

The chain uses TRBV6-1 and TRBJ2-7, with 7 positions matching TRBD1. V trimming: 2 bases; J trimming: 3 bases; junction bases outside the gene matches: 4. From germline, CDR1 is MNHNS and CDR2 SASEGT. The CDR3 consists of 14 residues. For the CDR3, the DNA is TGTGCCAGCAGTGAACCGGGGACAGTCTACGAGCAGTACTTC. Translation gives CASSEPGTVYEQYF.

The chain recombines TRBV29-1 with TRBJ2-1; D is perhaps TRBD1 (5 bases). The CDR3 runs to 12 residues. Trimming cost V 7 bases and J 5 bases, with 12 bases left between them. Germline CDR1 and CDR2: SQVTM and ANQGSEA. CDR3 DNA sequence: TGCAGCGAGAACCAGGGCAACAATGAGCAGTTCTTC. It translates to CSENQGNNEQFF.

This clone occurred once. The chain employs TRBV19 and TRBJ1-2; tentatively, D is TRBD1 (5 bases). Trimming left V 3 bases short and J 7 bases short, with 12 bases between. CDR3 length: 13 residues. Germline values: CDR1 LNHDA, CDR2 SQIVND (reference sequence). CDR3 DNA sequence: TGTGCCAGTAGTATCGGCCAGGGTGGTGGCTACACCTTC. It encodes CASSIGQGGGYTF.

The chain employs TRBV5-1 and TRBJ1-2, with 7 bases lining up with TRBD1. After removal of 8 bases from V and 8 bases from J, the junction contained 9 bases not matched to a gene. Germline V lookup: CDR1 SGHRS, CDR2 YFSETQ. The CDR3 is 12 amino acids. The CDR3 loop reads CASSYRGRGYTF. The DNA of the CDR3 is TGCGCCAGTAGTTACAGGGGACGGGGCTACACCTTC.

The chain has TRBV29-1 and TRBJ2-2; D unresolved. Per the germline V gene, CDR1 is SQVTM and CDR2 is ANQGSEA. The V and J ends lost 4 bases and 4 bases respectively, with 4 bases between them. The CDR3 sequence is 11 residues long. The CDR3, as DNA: TGCAGCGTTGGTAGCACCGGGGAGCTGTTTTTT. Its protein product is CSVGSTGELFF.

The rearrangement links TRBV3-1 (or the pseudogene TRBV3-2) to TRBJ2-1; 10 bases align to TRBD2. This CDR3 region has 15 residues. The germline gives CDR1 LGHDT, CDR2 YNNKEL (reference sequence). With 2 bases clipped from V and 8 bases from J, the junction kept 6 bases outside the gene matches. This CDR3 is CASSQMSGRAHEQFF. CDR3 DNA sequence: TGTGCCAGCAGCCAAATGAGCGGGAGGGCCCATGAGCAGTTCTTC.

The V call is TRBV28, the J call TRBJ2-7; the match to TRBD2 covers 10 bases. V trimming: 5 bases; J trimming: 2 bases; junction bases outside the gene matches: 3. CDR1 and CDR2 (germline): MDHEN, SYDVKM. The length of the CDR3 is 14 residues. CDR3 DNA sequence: TGTGCCAGCAGTCCAGGGACTAGCGCCTACGAGCAGTACTTC. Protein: CASSPGTSAYEQYF.

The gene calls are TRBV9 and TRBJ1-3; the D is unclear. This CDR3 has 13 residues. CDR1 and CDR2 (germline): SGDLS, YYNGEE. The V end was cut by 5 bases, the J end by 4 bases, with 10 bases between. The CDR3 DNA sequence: TGTGCCAGCAGTGTGACGGGGGGAAACACCATATATTTT. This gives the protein CASSVTGGNTIYF.

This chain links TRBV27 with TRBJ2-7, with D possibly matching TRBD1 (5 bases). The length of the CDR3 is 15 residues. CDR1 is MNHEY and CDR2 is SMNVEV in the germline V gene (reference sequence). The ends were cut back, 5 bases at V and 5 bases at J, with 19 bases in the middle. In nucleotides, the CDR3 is TGTGCCAGCAGTCCACTTTTTAGTGACAGCCACGAGCAGTACTTC. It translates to CASSPLFSDSHEQYF.

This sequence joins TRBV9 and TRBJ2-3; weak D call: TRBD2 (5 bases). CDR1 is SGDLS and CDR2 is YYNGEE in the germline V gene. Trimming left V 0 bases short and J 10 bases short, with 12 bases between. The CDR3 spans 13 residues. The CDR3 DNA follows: TGTGCCAGCAGCGTAGGCCCTTTGGAGGCGCAGTATTTT. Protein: CASSVGPLEAQYF. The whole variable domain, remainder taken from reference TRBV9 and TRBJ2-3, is DSGVTQTPKHLITATGQRVTLRCSPRSGDLSVYWYQQSLDQGLQFLIQYYNGEERAKGNILERFSAQQFPDLHSELNLSSLELGDSALYFCASSVGPLEAQYFGPGTRLTVL.

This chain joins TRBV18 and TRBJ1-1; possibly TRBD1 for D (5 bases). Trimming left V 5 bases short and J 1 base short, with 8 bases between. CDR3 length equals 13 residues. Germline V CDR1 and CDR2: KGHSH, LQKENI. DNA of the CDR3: TGTGCCAGCTCAAGGGACTGGAACACTGAAGCTTTCTTT. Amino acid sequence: CASSRDWNTEAFF.

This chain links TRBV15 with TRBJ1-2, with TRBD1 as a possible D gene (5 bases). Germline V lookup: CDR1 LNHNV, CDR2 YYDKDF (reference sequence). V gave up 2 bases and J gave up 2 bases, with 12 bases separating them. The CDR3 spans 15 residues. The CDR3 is CATSRLTGQNYGYTF. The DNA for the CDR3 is TGTGCCACCAGCAGACTTACAGGTCAGAACTATGGCTACACCTTC.

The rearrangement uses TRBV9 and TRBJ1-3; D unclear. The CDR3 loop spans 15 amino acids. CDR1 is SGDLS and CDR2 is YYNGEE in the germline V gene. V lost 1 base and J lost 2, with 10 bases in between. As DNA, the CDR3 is TGTGCCAGCAGCGTAAGCCCCCTCGCTGGAAACACCATATATTTT. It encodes CASSVSPLAGNTIYF.

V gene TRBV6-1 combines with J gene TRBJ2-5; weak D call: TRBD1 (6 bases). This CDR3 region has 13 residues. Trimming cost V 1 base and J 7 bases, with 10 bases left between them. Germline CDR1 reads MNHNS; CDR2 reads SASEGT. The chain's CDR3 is CASSEGQVGTQYF. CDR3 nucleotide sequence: TGTGCCAGCAGTGAAGGACAGGTTGGGACCCAGTACTTC.

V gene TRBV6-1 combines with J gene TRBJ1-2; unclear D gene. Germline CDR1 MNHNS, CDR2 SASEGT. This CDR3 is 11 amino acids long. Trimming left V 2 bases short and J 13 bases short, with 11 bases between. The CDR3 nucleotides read TGTGCCAGCAGTGAACCCGTCCCTAGCACCTTC. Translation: CASSEPVPSTF.